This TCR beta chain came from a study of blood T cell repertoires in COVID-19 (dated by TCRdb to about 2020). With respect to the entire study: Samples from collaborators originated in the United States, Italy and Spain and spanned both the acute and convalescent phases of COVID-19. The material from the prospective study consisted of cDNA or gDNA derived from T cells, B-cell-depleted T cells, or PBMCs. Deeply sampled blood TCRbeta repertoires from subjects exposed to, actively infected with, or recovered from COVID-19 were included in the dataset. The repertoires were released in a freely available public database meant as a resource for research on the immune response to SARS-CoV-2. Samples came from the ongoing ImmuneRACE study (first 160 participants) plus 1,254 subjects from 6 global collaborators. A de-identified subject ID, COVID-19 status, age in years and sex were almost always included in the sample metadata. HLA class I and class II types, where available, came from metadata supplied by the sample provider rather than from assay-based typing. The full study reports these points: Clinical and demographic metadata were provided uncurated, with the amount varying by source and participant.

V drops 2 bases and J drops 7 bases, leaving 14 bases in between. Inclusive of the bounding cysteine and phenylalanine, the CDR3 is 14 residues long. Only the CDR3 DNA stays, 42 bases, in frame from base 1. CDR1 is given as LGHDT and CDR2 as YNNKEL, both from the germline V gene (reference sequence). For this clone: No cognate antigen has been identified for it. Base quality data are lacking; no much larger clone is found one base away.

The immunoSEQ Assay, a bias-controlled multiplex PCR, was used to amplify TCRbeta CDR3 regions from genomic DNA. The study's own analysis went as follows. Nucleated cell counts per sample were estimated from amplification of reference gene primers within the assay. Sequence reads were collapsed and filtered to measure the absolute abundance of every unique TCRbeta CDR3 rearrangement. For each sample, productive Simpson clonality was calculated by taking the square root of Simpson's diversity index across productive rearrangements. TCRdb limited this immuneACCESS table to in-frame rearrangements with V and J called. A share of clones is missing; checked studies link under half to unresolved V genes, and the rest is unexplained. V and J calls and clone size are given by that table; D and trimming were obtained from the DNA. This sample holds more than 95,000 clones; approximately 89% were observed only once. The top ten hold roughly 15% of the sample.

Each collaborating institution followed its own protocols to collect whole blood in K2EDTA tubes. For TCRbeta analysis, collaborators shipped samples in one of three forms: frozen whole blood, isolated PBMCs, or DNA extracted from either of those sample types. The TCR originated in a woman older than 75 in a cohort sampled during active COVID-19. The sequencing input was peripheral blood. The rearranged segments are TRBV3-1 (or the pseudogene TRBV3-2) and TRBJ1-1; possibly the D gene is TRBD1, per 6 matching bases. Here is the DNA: TGTGCCAGCAGCCAACCGACAGGCCCAAGTGAAGCTTTCTTT. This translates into CASSQPTGPSEAFF.